Below are 6 T cell receptor beta chains sequenced from a single sample in a study of blood T cell repertoires in COVID-19. TCRdb's table, derived via immunoSEQ multiplex PCR, lists solely in-frame clones and lacks some. The table includes 350,000 to 400,000 clones, 80% to 95% detected once. Sequenced input: PBMCs or T cells enriched from blood (not recorded which). The receptors come from a middle-aged woman who had been exposed to COVID-19.

The chain has TRBV4-3 and TRBJ1-1; 9 bases are shared with TRBD1. After removal of 4 bases from V and 4 bases from J, the junction contained 7 bases not matched to a gene. This CDR3 has 15 amino acids. Germline V lookup: CDR1 LGHNA, CDR2 YSLEER. CDR3 region: CASSRGTGRITEAFF. CDR3 sequence (DNA): TGCGCCAGCAGCCGCGGGACAGGGAGGATCACTGAAGCTTTCTTT.

The count of this clone is one. The chain recombines TRBV5-1 with TRBJ2-1; a weak D match, TRBD2 (7 bases). Trimming left V 4 bases short and J 0 bases short, with 14 bases between. This CDR3 spans 16 amino acids. Germline V gene sequence: CDR1 SGHRS, CDR2 YFSETQ. The CDR3 reads CASSPGGGISYNEQFF. The CDR3 DNA reads TGCGCCAGCAGCCCGGGGGGCGGGATCTCCTACAATGAGCAGTTCTTC. The full variable domain, in which reference TRBV5-1 and TRBJ2-1 provide the parts outside the CDR3, is KAGVTQTPRYLIKTRGQQVTLSCSPISGHRSVSWYQQTPGQGLQFLFEYFSETQRNKGNFPGRFSGRQFSNSRSEMNVSTLELGDSALYLCASSPGGGISYNEQFFGPGTRLTVL.

V and J are TRBV9 and TRBJ2-2; 13 bases are shared with TRBD2. Germline loops: CDR1 SGDLS, CDR2 YYNGEE. V shed 6 bases, J shed 7 bases, and the junction held 6 bases outside the gene matches. The CDR3 is 15 residues long. Here the CDR3 DNA reads TGTGCCAGCAATGGACTAGCGGGAGACAACGGGGAGCTGTTTTTT. Amino acid sequence: CASNGLAGDNGELFF.

This sequence joins TRBV2 and TRBJ1-1; D not resolved. Trimming shortened V by 7 bases and J by 0 bases, and 12 bases separated the two germline ends. Per the germline V gene, CDR1 is SNHLY and CDR2 is FYNNEI. The CDR3 is 14 residues long. The CDR3 nucleotides are TGTGCCAGCACCTTTCGCGAAGTGAACACTGAAGCTTTCTTT. It encodes CASTFREVNTEAFF.

The CDR3 DNA reads TGTGCCAGCAGCCACAGGGGGCTCGGGACTGAAGCTTTCTTT. Encoded protein: CASSHRGLGTEAFF. The V and J genes are TRBV6-2 or TRBV6-3 and TRBJ1-1, with TRBD1 matching over 9 bases. The germline CDR1 and CDR2 sequences are MNHEY and SVGEGT. The trim removed 6 bases at V and 5 bases at J, leaving 7 bases unmatched. This CDR3 is 14 amino acids long.

This chain joins TRBV5-1 and TRBJ1-2; 7 nucleotides align to TRBD1. The V gene's germline CDR1 is SGHRS and CDR2 YFSETQ. Trimming removed 0 bases from V and 1 base from J; junction bases left unmatched: 3. The CDR3 totals 15 residues. CDR3 DNA: TGCGCCAGCAGCTTGGACAACAGGGGTAACTATGGCTACACCTTC. This codes for CASSLDNRGNYGYTF. The whole variable domain, filled in from reference TRBV5-1 and TRBJ1-2, reads KAGVTQTPRYLIKTRGQQVTLSCSPISGHRSVSWYQQTPGQGLQFLFEYFSETQRNKGNFPGRFSGRQFSNSRSEMNVSTLELGDSALYLCASSLDNRGNYGYTFGSGTRLTVV.